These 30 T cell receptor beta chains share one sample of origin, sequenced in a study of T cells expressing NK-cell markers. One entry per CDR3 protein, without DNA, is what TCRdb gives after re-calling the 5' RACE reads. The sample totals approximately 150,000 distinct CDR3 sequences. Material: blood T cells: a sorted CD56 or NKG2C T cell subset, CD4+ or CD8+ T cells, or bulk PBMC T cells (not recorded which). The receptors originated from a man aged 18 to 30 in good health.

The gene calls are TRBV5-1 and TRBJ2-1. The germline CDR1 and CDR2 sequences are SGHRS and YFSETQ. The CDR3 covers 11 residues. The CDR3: CASGVGNEQFF.

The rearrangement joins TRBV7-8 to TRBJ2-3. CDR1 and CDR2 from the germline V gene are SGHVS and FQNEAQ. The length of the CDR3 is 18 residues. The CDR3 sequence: CASSPTMLDLTSTDTQYF.

This CDR3 reads CASSYGDADTQYF. The chain is built from TRBV6-5 and TRBJ2-3; without DNA, the TCRdb call of TRBD1 cannot be checked. The CDR3 has 13 amino acids. Germline CDR1 reads MNHEY; CDR2 reads SVGAGI.

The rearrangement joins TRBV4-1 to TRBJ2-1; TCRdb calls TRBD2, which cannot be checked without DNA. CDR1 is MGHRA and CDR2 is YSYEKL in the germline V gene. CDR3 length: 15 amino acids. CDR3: CASSLTSGRPYEQFF.

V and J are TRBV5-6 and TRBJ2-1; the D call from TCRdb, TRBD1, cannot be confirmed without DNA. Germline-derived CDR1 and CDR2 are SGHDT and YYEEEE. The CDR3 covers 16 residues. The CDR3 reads CASSLEGAGPYNEQFF. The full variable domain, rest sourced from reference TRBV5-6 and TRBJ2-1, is DAGVTQSPTHLIKTRGQQVTLRCSPKSGHDTVSWYQQALGQGPQFIFQYYEEEERQRGNFPDRFSGHQFPNYSSELNVNALLLGDSALYLCASSLEGAGPYNEQFFGPGTRLTVL.

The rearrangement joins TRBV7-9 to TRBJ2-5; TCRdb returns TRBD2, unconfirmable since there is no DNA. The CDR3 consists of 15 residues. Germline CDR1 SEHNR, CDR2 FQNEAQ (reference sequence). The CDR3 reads CASSLLVLAQETQYF.

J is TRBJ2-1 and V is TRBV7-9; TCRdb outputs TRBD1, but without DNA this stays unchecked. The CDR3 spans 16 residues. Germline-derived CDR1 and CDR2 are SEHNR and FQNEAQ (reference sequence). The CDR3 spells CASSFPGLGGSNEQFF.

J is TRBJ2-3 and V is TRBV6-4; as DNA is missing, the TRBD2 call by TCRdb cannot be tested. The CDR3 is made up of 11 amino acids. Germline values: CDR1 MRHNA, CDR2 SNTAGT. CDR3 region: CAAGLLDTQYF.

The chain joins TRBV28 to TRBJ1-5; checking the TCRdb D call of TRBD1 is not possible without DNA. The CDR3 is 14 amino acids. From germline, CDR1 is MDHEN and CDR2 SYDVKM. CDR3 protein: CASSLTGVNQPQHF.

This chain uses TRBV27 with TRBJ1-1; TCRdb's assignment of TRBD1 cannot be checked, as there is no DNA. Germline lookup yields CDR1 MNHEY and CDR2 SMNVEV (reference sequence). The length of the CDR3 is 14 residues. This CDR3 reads CASRYQGTGPEAFF.

The CDR3 region is CASRELHRVSYNEQFF. V and J are TRBV5-6 and TRBJ2-1; without DNA, the TCRdb call of TRBD1 cannot be checked. The germline V gene encodes CDR1 SGHDT and CDR2 YYEEEE. The CDR3 consists of 16 residues.

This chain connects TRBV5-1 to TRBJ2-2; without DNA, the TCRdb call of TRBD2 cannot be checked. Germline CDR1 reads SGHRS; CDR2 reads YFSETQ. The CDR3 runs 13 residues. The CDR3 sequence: CASSLLAGGELFF.

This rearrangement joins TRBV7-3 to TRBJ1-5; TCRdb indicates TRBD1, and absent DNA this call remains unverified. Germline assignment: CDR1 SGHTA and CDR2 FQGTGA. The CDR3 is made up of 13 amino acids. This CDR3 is CASSLGANQPQHF.

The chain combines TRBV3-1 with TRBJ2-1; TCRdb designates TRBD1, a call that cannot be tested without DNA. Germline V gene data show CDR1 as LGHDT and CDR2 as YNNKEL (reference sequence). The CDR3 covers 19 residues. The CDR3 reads CASSQDGGGHPSSYNEQFF.

This CDR3 reads CASSLWPGYGYTF. The gene calls are TRBV5-1 and TRBJ1-2; with no DNA, the TCRdb D assignment of TRBD1 cannot be verified. Germline assignment: CDR1 SGHRS and CDR2 YFSETQ. The CDR3 contains 13 residues.

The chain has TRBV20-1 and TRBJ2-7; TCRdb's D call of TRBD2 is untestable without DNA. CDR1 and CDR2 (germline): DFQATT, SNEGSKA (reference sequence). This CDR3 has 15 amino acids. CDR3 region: CSAPQGEREGYEQYF.

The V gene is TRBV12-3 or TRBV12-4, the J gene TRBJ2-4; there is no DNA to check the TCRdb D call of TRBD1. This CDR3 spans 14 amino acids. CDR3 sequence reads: CASRGTGVRNIQYF.

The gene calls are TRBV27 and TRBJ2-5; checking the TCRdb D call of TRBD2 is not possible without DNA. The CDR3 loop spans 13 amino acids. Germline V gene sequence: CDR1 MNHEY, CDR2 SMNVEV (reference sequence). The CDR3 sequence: CASSHLAEETQYF.

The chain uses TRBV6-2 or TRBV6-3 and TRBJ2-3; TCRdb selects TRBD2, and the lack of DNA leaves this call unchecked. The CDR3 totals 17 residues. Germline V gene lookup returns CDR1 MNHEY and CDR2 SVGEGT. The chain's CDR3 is CASSSSLGPPSTDTQYF.

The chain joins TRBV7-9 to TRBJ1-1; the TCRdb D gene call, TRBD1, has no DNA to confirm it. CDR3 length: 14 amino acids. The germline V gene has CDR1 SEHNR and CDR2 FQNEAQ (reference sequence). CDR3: CASLTQGANTEAFF.

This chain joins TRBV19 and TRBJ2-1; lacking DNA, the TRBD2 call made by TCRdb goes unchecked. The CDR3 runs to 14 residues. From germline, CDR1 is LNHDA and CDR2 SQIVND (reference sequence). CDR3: CASGGTSGYNEQFF.

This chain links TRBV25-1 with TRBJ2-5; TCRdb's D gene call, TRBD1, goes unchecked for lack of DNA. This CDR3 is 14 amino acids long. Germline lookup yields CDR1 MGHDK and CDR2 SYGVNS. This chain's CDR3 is CATDGAEIQETQYF.

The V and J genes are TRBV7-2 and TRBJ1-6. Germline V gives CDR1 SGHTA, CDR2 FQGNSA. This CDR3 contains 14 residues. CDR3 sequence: CASSLLSYNSPLHF.

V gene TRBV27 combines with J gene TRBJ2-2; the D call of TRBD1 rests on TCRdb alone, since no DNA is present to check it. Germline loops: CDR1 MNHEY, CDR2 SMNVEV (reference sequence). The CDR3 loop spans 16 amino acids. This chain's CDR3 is CASSLTRTGGPGELFF.

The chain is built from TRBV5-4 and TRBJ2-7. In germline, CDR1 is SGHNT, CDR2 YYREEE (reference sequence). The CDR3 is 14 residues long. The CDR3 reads CASSLGQLPYEQYF. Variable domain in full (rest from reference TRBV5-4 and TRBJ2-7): ETGVTQSPTHLIKTRGQQVTLRCSSQSGHNTVSWYQQALGQGPQFIFQYYREEENGRGNFPPRFSGLQFPNYSSELNVNALELDDSALYLCASSLGQLPYEQYFGPGTRLTVT.

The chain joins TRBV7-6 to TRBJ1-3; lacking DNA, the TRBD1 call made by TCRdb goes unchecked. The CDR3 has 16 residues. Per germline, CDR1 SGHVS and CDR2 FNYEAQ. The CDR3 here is CASSYKSGDRGNTIYF. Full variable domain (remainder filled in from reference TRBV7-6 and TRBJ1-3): GAGVSQSPRYKVTKRGQDVALRCDPISGHVSLYWYRQALGQGPEFLTYFNYEAQQDKSGLPNDRFSAERPEGSISTLTIQRTEQRDSAMYRCASSYKSGDRGNTIYFGEGSWLTVV.

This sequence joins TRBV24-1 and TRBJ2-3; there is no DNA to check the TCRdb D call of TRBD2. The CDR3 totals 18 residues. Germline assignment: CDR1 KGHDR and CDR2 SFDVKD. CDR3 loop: CATSDYPGLAGGTDTQYF.

CDR3 amino acids: CASSLALSDEQFF. The rearrangement links TRBV7-9 to TRBJ2-1. This CDR3 is built from 13 residues. CDR1 is SEHNR, CDR2 FQNEAQ, per germline (reference sequence).

CDR3 loop: CASSLSSLYEQYF. This sequence joins TRBV12-3 or TRBV12-4 and TRBJ2-7. The CDR3 extends over 13 amino acids.

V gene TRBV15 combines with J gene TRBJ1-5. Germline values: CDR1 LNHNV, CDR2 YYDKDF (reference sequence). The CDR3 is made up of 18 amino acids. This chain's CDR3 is CATPFWPLDYNSNQPQHF.